Below, 2 T cell receptor beta chains from the same sample are listed, as sequenced in a study of Tregs in tolerant kidney transplant recipients. TCRdb's table, derived via immunoSEQ multiplex PCR, lists solely in-frame clones and lacks some. The repertoire holds under 90,000 clones, with roughly 91% as singletons. Recipients received nonmyeloablative bone marrow transplants from related graft donors, with transient mixed chimerism. The sample was CD4+ T cells from blood (PBMCs), taken 24 months after the transplant. These receptors all come from a human patient who received a combined kidney and bone marrow transplant. Part of the T cell pool may stem from the graft donor.

The V and J genes are TRBV5-8 and TRBJ2-3; no clear D. Germline V gene lookup returns CDR1 SGHTS and CDR2 YDEGEE. The CDR3 is 14 residues long. V was clipped by 2 bases and J by 0 bases, with 7 bases between them. The CDR3 spells CASSFSGSTDTQYF. The CDR3 DNA sequence: TGTGCCAGCAGCTTCTCCGGGAGCACAGATACGCAGTATTTT.

This sequence joins TRBV7-7 and TRBJ2-1, with TRBD1 matching over 8 bases. The trim removed 5 bases at V and 5 bases at J, leaving 5 bases unmatched. The length of the CDR3 is 14 residues. CDR1 SSHAT and CDR2 FNYEAQ come from the germline V gene (reference sequence). The CDR3 DNA sequence: TGTGCCAGCAGCACTGGACAGGGCCACAATGAGCAGTTCTTC. It codes for CASSTGQGHNEQFF.